Sequencing of this T cell receptor beta chain was carried out in a study of T cells in Graves' hyperthyroidism and ophthalmopathy (dated by TCRdb to between 2018 and 2021). Describing the broader study: Peripheral blood samples were taken at the time of initial diagnosis, prior to any treatment. TCR V-J signatures able to tell the groups apart were searched for in a discovery cohort of 95 to 100 patients, of whom under 45 had Graves' ophthalmopathy and roughly 57 had stable Graves' hyperthyroidism. Prospective prediction of ophthalmopathy was tested in an independent validation cohort of 18 to 20 hyperthyroidism patients and 15 to 17 patients who later progressed to ophthalmopathy. The 75 to 100 discovery patients were randomly divided into training and test sets at a 7:3 ratio. The study also compared thyroid tissue and blood T-cell repertoires from several Graves' hyperthyroidism patients. Once sampling was done, hyperthyroidism patients were given methimazole at a starting dose of 30 mg daily, whereas ophthalmopathy patients were given high-dose intravenous methylprednisolone. TCR Vbeta CDR3 sequencing of 135 peripheral blood samples (more than 40 ophthalmopathy, 75 to 85 hyperthyroidism and about 17 progressor patients) is reported in the paper.

The TCR beta CDR3 regions were amplified from the RNA transcripts. The TCR CDR3 was subjected to a first round of RT-PCR using the HTBI primer set and the Qiagen OneStep RT-PCR kit. Libraries were constructed in a second round of multiplex PCR, after which size selection and purification were carried out. Sequencing of the libraries was done on an Illumina HiSeq2000 using paired-end 100 bp reads. The original pipeline was this. Raw data were processed with SOAPnuke, discarding reads with adapters, uncalled bases, mean Phred below 15, or no exact constant-primer or identifier match. COPE v1.2.5 was used to merge the high-quality paired reads, and each unique nucleotide sequence was defined as a clonotype. MiTCR v1.1 was used to align the clonotypes against IMGT TRBV, TRBD and TRBJ reference segments. The analysis included only V-J combinations with a frequency above 0.0001, which together covered around 99% of the repertoires. The TCS score was defined as the ratio of F50 (clonal expansion) to E x V (chaos), calculated using BLOSUM62-based TCRdist between CDR3 peptides within each V-J. Welch's t-statistics and random forest reduced 514 V-J features to 10 to 15, which were used in a naive Bayes classifier (R e1071). TCRdb applied fastp at Q25 and MiXCR to the public reads, then kept only in-frame beta chains. When rows share a CDR3 protein, they turn into one entry using the most common DNA and genes. The V and J calls reflect TCRdb's pipeline rather than the authors' work. The sample has about 400,000 distinct CDR3 sequences on record, about 15% of them singletons. The ten largest clones add up to approximately 30% of the sample.

Trimming takes 8 bases from V and 2 bases from J, and the germline ends sit 10 bases apart. The CDR3 has 12 amino acids, counting the end cysteine and phenylalanine. The DNA shown is the 36-base CDR3, in frame from base 1. In the germline V gene, CDR1 corresponds to SNHLY and CDR2 to FYNNEI. General study outcomes and caveats: A 13 V-J signature model separated ophthalmopathy from stable hyperthyroidism, with around 90% sensitivity and 81.08% specificity in cross-validation and 80%/75% in testing. In validation, the model predicted progression to ophthalmopathy with over 65% sensitivity and less than 75% specificity, a median of 6.5 months before onset. No statistical method was used to set the sample size in advance, and investigators knew the group allocation. Most expanded thyroid clonotypes (frequency above 0.001) were also detected in blood, a finding suggesting that blood repertoires may reflect thyroid immune responses.

Stable Graves' hyperthyroidism was defined as no progression to ophthalmopathy during 18 months of follow-up. Hyperthyroidism patients were newly diagnosed, with disease duration under 2 months, and aged 18 to 65 years. Patients with uncontrolled infections, other autoimmune diseases, pregnancy or lactation were excluded. Diagnoses relied on clinical symptoms, serum thyroxine and TRAb, thyroid ultrasound and orbital computed tomography. PBMCs were separated from about 10 ml of fresh peripheral blood using Ficoll-Paque density gradient centrifugation. Total RNA was extracted using Trizol reagent, and RNA quality was assessed on an Agilent 2100 Bioanalyzer. Worth noting for this clonotype: It lacks a known antigen. Base qualities are not provided; no much larger clone lies one nucleotide away.

The sequencing sample was made of blood. This sequence was found in a woman in her 30s with Graves' hyperthyroidism. Recombination joined TRBV2 with TRBJ2-7; the D gene is possibly TRBD1 or TRBD2, with 5 bases matching each. The base sequence is TGTGCCAGCGGGGACGGACCCTACGAGCAGTACTTC. This codes for CASGDGPYEQYF.